This entry describes one T cell receptor (beta chain). Which antigen it targets is not known. No base qualities exist here, and no much larger clone lies one base off it. This entry belongs to a study of T cells in Graves' hyperthyroidism and ophthalmopathy (dated by TCRdb to about 2019). In terms of the full investigation: Peripheral blood samples were taken at the time of initial diagnosis, prior to any treatment. To identify TCR V-J signatures that set the groups apart, the researchers used a discovery cohort of 100 patients, made up of 40 to 45 with Graves' ophthalmopathy and some 55 with stable Graves' hyperthyroidism. In addition, the study compared T-cell repertoires in thyroid tissue and in blood from over 5 Graves' hyperthyroidism patients. According to the paper, TCR Vbeta CDR3 sequencing was carried out on over 130 peripheral blood samples, which came from under 50 ophthalmopathy, some 73 hyperthyroidism and approximately 17 progressor patients. After blood sampling, hyperthyroidism patients were treated with methimazole at a starting dose of 30 mg daily, and ophthalmopathy patients were treated with high-dose intravenous methylprednisolone. Whether ophthalmopathy could be predicted prospectively was tested in an independent validation cohort made up of 18 to 20 hyperthyroidism patients plus 17 patients who later progressed to ophthalmopathy. For training and testing, the 80 to 100 patients in the discovery cohort were randomly divided in a 7:3 ratio. What the research found in general, with its limitations: Most expanded thyroid clonotypes (frequency above 0.001) were also found in blood, which suggests that blood repertoires may mirror thyroid immune responses. Sample size was not statistically predetermined, and investigators were not blinded to group allocation. During validation, the model predicted progression to ophthalmopathy a median of approximately 6.5 months ahead of onset, with 70.59% sensitivity and 72.22% specificity. A 13 V-J signature model separated ophthalmopathy from stable hyperthyroidism, with roughly 88% sensitivity and 81% to 83% specificity in cross-validation and 80%/75% in testing.

The TCR beta CDR3 regions were amplified from RNA transcripts. For the first round of RT-PCR on the TCR CDR3, the HTBI primer set was used together with the Qiagen OneStep RT-PCR kit. Libraries were constructed in a second round of multiplex PCR, after which size selection and purification were carried out. The libraries were sequenced on an Illumina HiSeq2000 using paired-end 100 bp reads. The authors' analysis ran thus. SOAPnuke was used to process the raw data, with reads discarded if the reads contained adapters or uncalled bases, had a mean Phred below 15, or lacked an exact constant-primer or identifier match. COPE v1.2.5 was used to merge the high-quality paired reads, and each unique nucleotide sequence was defined as a clonotype. MiTCR v1.1 was used to align the clonotypes against IMGT TRBV, TRBD and TRBJ reference segments. The analysis was restricted to V-J combinations with a frequency above 0.0001, which together covered roughly 99% of the repertoires. A TCS score was defined as the ratio between F50 (clonal expansion) and ExV (chaos), using BLOSUM62-based TCRdist between CDR3 peptides within each V-J. Welch's t-statistics and random forest reduced roughly 530 V-J features to around 14, which were used in a naive Bayes classifier (R e1071). TCRdb applied fastp at Q25 and MiXCR to the public reads, then kept only in-frame beta chains. Duplicate CDR3 protein sequences are folded into a single record with the most common DNA and genes. These V and J calls derive from TCRdb rather than the authors' analysis. Counted in this sample were about 640,000 distinct CDR3 sequences; around 13% of them appeared once. The top ten clonotypes cover under 15% of the sample.

Inclusive of the bounding cysteine and phenylalanine, the CDR3 is 17 residues long. Of all the DNA, just the CDR3 is kept, 51 bases in frame from base 1. The V end gives up 3 bases and the J end 5 bases, leaving 9 bases in the junction not matched to a gene. Based on the germline V gene, the CDR1 and CDR2 sequences are LGHNA and YSLEER. Ophthalmopathy patients had moderately to severely active disease, Clinical Activity Score of at least 3, NOSPECS grade of at least 4, and duration under 3 months. Patients with uncontrolled infections, other autoimmune diseases, pregnancy or lactation were excluded. Diagnoses relied on clinical symptoms, serum thyroxine and TRAb, thyroid ultrasound and orbital computed tomography. PBMCs were isolated from around 10 ml of fresh peripheral blood by Ficoll-Paque density gradient centrifugation. Total RNA was extracted using Trizol reagent, and RNA quality was assessed on an Agilent 2100 Bioanalyzer.

The clonotype comes from a woman between 45 and 65 years old with Graves' ophthalmopathy. Rearrangement joined TRBV4-3 to TRBJ2-2, and 10 junctional nucleotides match TRBD2. Specimen: blood. This receptor has the CDR3 CASSQTTSGIPTGELFF. The nucleotide sequence is TGCGCCAGCAGCCAGACCACTAGCGGGATACCAACCGGGGAGCTGTTTTTT.